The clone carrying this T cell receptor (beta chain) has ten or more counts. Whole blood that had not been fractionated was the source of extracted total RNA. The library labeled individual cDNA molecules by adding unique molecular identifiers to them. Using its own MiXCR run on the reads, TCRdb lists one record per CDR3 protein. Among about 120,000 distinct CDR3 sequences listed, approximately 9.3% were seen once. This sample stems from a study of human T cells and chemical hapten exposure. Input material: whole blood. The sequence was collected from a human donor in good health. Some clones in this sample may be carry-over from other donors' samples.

CDR3 bases: TGTGCCAGCAGCTTGGACAGGGCTGGGGCCAACGTCCTGACTTTC. Its translation: CASSLDRAGANVLTF. This chain links TRBV5-5 with TRBJ2-6, with D perhaps matching TRBD1 (6 bases). V lost 0 bases and J lost 2, with 6 bases in between. There are 15 residues in the CDR3. CDR1 and CDR2 from the germline V gene are SGHKS and YYEKEE (reference sequence).